This TCR beta chain derives from a study of technical replicates of blood from a handful of donors. Germline assignment: CDR1 MNHNS and CDR2 SASEGT. This CDR3 is built from 15 residues. V shed 3 bases and J shed 2 bases, with 10 bases lying between them. Sequencing was performed with immunoSEQ multiplex PCR; in TCRdb, only in-frame clones are kept and a portion is missing. The sample has around 58,000 clones, around nine tenths seen once; the top ten hold 4% to 6.5%. The origin of this receptor is a human donor in good health. Some clones in this sample may be carry-over from other donors' samples. This chain joins TRBV6-1 and TRBJ2-2; D gene ambiguous. Sample: PBMCs. The CDR3 region has the DNA TGTGCCAGCAGTGAGCGGCAGATAAACACCGGGGAGCTGTTTTTT. It translates to CASSERQINTGELFF.